This T cell receptor (beta chain) is drawn from a study of blood T cell repertoires in COVID-19. Across the study: Acute and convalescent COVID-19 samples came from the United States, Italy and Spain.

This clone was picked up one time. Per the authors' pipeline: Reference gene primer amplification in the assay estimated nucleated cell counts. Sequencing used immunoSEQ multiplex PCR; TCRdb keeps in-frame clones, though not all of them. V and J calls and clone size are given by that table; D and trimming were obtained from the DNA. The sample yields about 81,000 clones, about four fifths seen once. Germline values: CDR1 LNHDA, CDR2 SQIVND (reference sequence). The CDR3 is 16 residues long. Trimming left V 6 bases short and J 4 bases short, with 18 bases between. Sequences were obtained from peripheral blood. The J gene is TRBJ1-4, the V gene TRBV19; D remains unclear. The receptor comes from a human donor in a cohort sampled during active COVID-19. The CDR3: CASSQSGTASNEKLFF. CDR3 coding DNA: TGTGCCAGTAGCCAAAGCGGAACAGCGAGTAATGAAAAACTGTTTTTT.